Following are 9 T cell receptor beta chains from one sample sequenced in a study of T cell responses to AZD1222 COVID-19 vaccine. Method: immunoSEQ multiplex PCR; TCRdb's copy keeps in-frame clones and lacks some. This table holds about 120,000 clones, approximately 86% found once. Sequencing was performed on peripheral blood, taken on day 0 of AZD1222 vaccination. These receptors all stem from an adult in good health.

The V call is TRBV7-9, the J call TRBJ1-1, with D tentatively TRBD1 (5 bases). Trimming cost V 3 bases and J 3 bases, with 14 bases left between them. The germline CDR1 and CDR2 sequences are SEHNR and FQNEAQ (reference sequence). The CDR3 contains 15 residues. CDR3 coding DNA: TGTGCCAGCAGCTTTTTGGGGCCAGGGTACACTGAAGCTTTCTTT. It specifies CASSFLGPGYTEAFF.

V usage is TRBV5-5 and J usage is TRBJ1-2; 8 bases line up with TRBD1. V shed 0 bases and J 4 bases; nucleotides not matched to a gene: 14. The CDR3 is 18 residues long. Germline values: CDR1 SGHKS, CDR2 YYEKEE (reference sequence). The CDR3 loop reads CASSLGLPAGGVSYGYTF. The CDR3 coding sequence is TGTGCCAGCAGCTTGGGATTGCCGGCAGGGGGCGTCTCCTATGGCTACACCTTC. Filled out from reference TRBV5-5 and TRBJ1-2, the complete variable domain reads DAGVTQSPTHLIKTRGQQVTLRCSPISGHKSVSWYQQVLGQGPQFIFQYYEKEERGRGNFPDRFSARQFPNYSSELNVNALLLGDSALYLCASSLGLPAGGVSYGYTFGSGTRLTVV.

The chain has TRBV2 and TRBJ1-1; the D gene is possibly TRBD1 (5 bases). Trimming pared 6 bases from V and 4 bases from J, leaving 9 bases between. CDR3 length: 12 amino acids. Germline V gives CDR1 SNHLY, CDR2 FYNNEI. Written as DNA, the CDR3 is TGTGCCAGCAGCAGGGTGGGCACTGAAGCTTTCTTT. Encoded protein: CASSRVGTEAFF.

The V call is TRBV3-1 (or the pseudogene TRBV3-2), the J call TRBJ1-2; D is perhaps TRBD1 (6 bases). Trimming shortened V by 3 bases and J by 7 bases, and 21 bases separated the two germline ends. The CDR3 totals 16 residues. In germline, CDR1 is LGHDT, CDR2 YNNKEL (reference sequence). CDR3 sequence: CASSQGTGTSLGGYTF. The DNA for the CDR3 is TGTGCCAGCAGCCAGGGTACAGGGACCTCCCTGGGTGGCTACACCTTC.

The chain uses TRBV7-9 and TRBJ1-2; TRBD1 matches 8 bases. Looked up from germline, CDR1 is SEHNR and CDR2 is FQNEAQ (reference sequence). This CDR3 is 15 amino acids long. J gave up 2 bases and V 5 bases, and 7 bases lay outside the gene matches. The CDR3 nucleotides read TGTGCCAGCAGCCAGGGACAGGATCCCAACTATGGCTACACCTTC. It specifies CASSQGQDPNYGYTF.

The chain is built from TRBV5-5 and TRBJ1-1, with D possibly being TRBD1 (5 bases). Trimming pared 3 bases from V and 0 bases from J, leaving 12 bases between. The CDR3 spans 15 residues. The germline CDR1 and CDR2 sequences are SGHKS and YYEKEE (reference sequence). This CDR3 reads CASSSPGVVNTEAFF. The CDR3 DNA reads as TGTGCCAGCAGCTCCCCGGGGGTGGTGAACACTGAAGCTTTCTTT.

The chain employs TRBV3-1 (or the pseudogene TRBV3-2) and TRBJ2-5; TRBD2 matches at 12 bases. This CDR3 region has 16 residues. The V gene end was trimmed by 4 bases and the J gene end by 2 bases; junction bases not matched to a gene: 5. Germline V gene sequence: CDR1 LGHDT, CDR2 YNNKEL (reference sequence). CDR3 in DNA: TGTGCCAGCAGCCTATCTAGCGGGGGGGGTCAAGAGACCCAGTACTTC. Protein product: CASSLSSGGGQETQYF.

The V gene is TRBV5-5, the J gene TRBJ1-2; D might be TRBD1 (5 bases). Germline V gene data show CDR1 as SGHKS and CDR2 as YYEKEE (reference sequence). Trimming stripped 0 bases from V and 7 bases from J, with 13 bases between. The CDR3 loop spans 14 amino acids. DNA of the CDR3: TGTGCCAGCAGCTTGGAGGCAGGGTGGGCTGGCTACACCTTC. This translates into CASSLEAGWAGYTF. Full variable domain (remainder filled in from reference TRBV5-5 and TRBJ1-2): DAGVTQSPTHLIKTRGQQVTLRCSPISGHKSVSWYQQVLGQGPQFIFQYYEKEERGRGNFPDRFSARQFPNYSSELNVNALLLGDSALYLCASSLEAGWAGYTFGSGTRLTVV.

The rearrangement uses TRBV6-2 or TRBV6-3 and TRBJ2-5; 7 bases agree with TRBD1. The CDR3 runs 16 residues. CDR1 is MNHEY, CDR2 SVGEGT, per germline. The V gene end was trimmed by 0 bases and the J gene end by 5 bases; junction bases not matched to a gene: 9. Here the CDR3 DNA reads TGTGCCAGCAGTTACTCGAGGGACAGCCGAGGGGAGACCCAGTACTTC. Its protein product is CASSYSRDSRGETQYF.